This entry is about one T cell receptor (beta chain). TCRdb keeps only in-frame clones here, not all; method: immunoSEQ multiplex PCR. Among 210,000 or so clones listed, approximately 80% were seen once. The data are from a study of blood T cell repertoires in COVID-19. Study in general: Donors in the United States, Italy and Spain gave samples during acute or convalescent COVID-19.

V was pared by 2 bases and J by 1 base, with 9 bases between. The V gene's germline CDR1 is SGHDN and CDR2 FVKESK. The CDR3 spans 15 residues. Ages ranged from about 18 to 89 years, with residence in 24 US areas. Researchers sorted participants into cohorts using their self-reported clinical history. The sequence was collected from a woman aged 45-60 years with acute COVID-19. Sequencing was done on a sample of PBMCs or T cells enriched from blood (not recorded which). The V gene is TRBV14, the J gene TRBJ2-4; D unresolved. The CDR3 sequence is CASSQQALAKNIQYF. The CDR3 nucleotides are TGTGCCAGCAGCCAACAGGCGTTGGCCAAAAACATTCAGTACTTC. Full variable domain (outside the CDR3, taken from reference TRBV14 and TRBJ2-4): EAGVTQFPSHSVIEKGQTVTLRCDPISGHDNLYWYRRVMGKEIKFLLHFVKESKQDESGMPNNRFLAERTGGTYSTLKVQPAELEDSGVYFCASSQQALAKNIQYFGAGTRLSVL.